Below are 25 T cell receptor beta chains sequenced from a single sample in a study of cytomegalovirus exposure and HLA in healthy donors. The PCR employed 60 Vbeta primers together with 13 Jbeta primers. Sequencing used immunoSEQ multiplex PCR; TCRdb keeps in-frame clones, though not all of them. The table has about 160,000 clones, about 80% seen once. The sample consisted of PBMCs. The receptors stem from a woman in her forties or fifties in good health and CMV-seropositive.

V gene TRBV5-7 combines with J gene TRBJ1-3, with 7 bases fitting TRBD1. TRBV5-7 qualifies as an ORF whose function is uncertain. This CDR3 has 17 residues. The trim removed 0 bases at V and 2 bases at J, leaving 8 bases unmatched. CDR3 region: CASSLVVYRGTGNTIYF. The CDR3, as DNA: TGTGCCAGCAGCTTGGTTGTGTACAGGGGAACTGGAAACACCATATATTTT.

The chain has TRBV27 and TRBJ2-7, with D possibly being TRBD1 (5 bases). This CDR3 has 14 residues. Trimming stripped 5 bases from V and 2 bases from J, with 13 bases between. Germline V gene data show CDR1 as MNHEY and CDR2 as SMNVEV (reference sequence). This CDR3 is CASSPRTTAYEQYF. For the CDR3, the DNA is TGTGCCAGCAGTCCCCGGACAACAGCCTACGAGCAGTACTTC.

This chain links TRBV28 with TRBJ2-4, with 7 bases lining up with TRBD2. CDR1 is MDHEN, CDR2 SYDVKM, per germline. J gave up 3 bases and V 1 base, and 3 bases lay outside the gene matches. CDR3 length equals 15 residues. The CDR3 protein is CASSLFGLDKNIQYF. The CDR3 DNA is TGTGCCAGCAGTTTATTTGGACTAGACAAAAACATTCAGTACTTC.

This clone was observed a few times. CDR3 DNA: TGTGCCATCAGGACGGGAAACACTGAAGCTTTCTTT. It is translated as CAIRTGNTEAFF. The rearrangement uses TRBV6-6 and TRBJ1-1; D gene ambiguous. Germline V gene lookup returns CDR1 MNHNY and CDR2 SVGAGI (reference sequence). V gave up 10 bases and J gave up 2 bases, with 11 bases separating them. There are 12 residues in the CDR3.

V gene TRBV4-3 combines with J gene TRBJ1-3; tentative D call: TRBD1 (5 bases). Trimming removed 1 base at V and 4 bases at J, with 11 bases between. CDR3 length: 15 amino acids. CDR1 and CDR2 from the germline V gene are LGHNA and YSLEER. Here the CDR3 DNA reads TGCGCCAGCAGCCAAGGGGCGGGGACGGGAAACACCATATATTTT. Translation gives CASSQGAGTGNTIYF.

V gene TRBV19 combines with J gene TRBJ1-5; tentative D call: TRBD1 (5 bases). The ends were cut back, 5 bases at V and 4 bases at J, with 21 bases in the middle. The CDR3 loop spans 17 amino acids. CDR1 and CDR2 from the germline V gene are LNHDA and SQIVND (reference sequence). CDR3 residues: CASSSPRAGMGNQPQHF. The CDR3 bases are TGTGCCAGTAGTTCCCCCCGAGCAGGGATGGGAAATCAGCCCCAGCATTTT.

V and J are TRBV11-1 and TRBJ1-6, with D perhaps TRBD1 (5 bases). Between the trimmed V and J ends, which lost 5 bases and 8 bases, there was a span of 13 bases. Germline CDR1 and CDR2: SGHAT and FQDESV (reference sequence). This CDR3 spans 14 amino acids. The CDR3 sequence is CASSRLGADSPLHF. The CDR3 bases are TGTGCCAGCAGCCGTTTAGGGGCGGATTCACCCCTCCACTTT.

The chain links TRBV7-8 to TRBJ2-1, with 9 bases lining up with TRBD2. V lost 3 bases and J lost 2; bases outside the gene matches: 5. The V gene's germline CDR1 is SGHVS and CDR2 FQNEAQ. This CDR3 has 16 residues. Here the CDR3 reads CASSLAGTSPYNEQFF. The CDR3 nucleotides are TGTGCCAGCAGCTTGGCCGGGACTAGCCCCTACAATGAGCAGTTCTTC. Looking up the rest from reference TRBV7-8 and TRBJ2-1 gives the full variable domain: GAGVSQSPRYKVAKRGQDVALRCDPISGHVSLFWYQQALGQGPEFLTYFQNEAQLDKSGLPSDRFFAERPEGSVSTLKIQRTQQEDSAVYLCASSLAGTSPYNEQFFGPGTRLTVL.

This sequence joins TRBV19 and TRBJ2-7; 9 positions match TRBD2. The V segment lost 4 bases and the J segment 2 bases; nucleotides outside the gene matches: 9. Germline CDR1 reads LNHDA; CDR2 reads SQIVND (reference sequence). The CDR3 length is 16 residues. DNA of the CDR3: TGTGCCAGTAGTAGACAGAGCGGGGGGCTTACCTACGAGCAGTACTTC. It encodes CASSRQSGGLTYEQYF. The full variable domain, completed using reference TRBV19 and TRBJ2-7, is DGGITQSPKYLFRKEGQNVTLSCEQNLNHDAMYWYRQDPGQGLRLIYYSQIVNDFQKGDIAEGYSVSREKKESFPLTVTSAQKNPTAFYLCASSRQSGGLTYEQYFGPGTRLTVT.

The J gene is TRBJ1-1, the V gene TRBV5-6; the D is unclear. The CDR3 has 13 residues. CDR1 SGHDT and CDR2 YYEEEE come from the germline V gene. Trimming took 0 bases from V and 1 from J, leaving 4 bases between them. For the CDR3, the DNA is TGTGCCAGCAGCTTGGGTCGGAACACTGAAGCTTTCTTT. As protein: CASSLGRNTEAFF.

The chain uses TRBV29-1 and TRBJ2-7; D uncertain. The CDR3 spans 13 residues. V dropped 3 bases and J dropped 7 bases, with 16 bases sitting between them. Germline CDR1 and CDR2: SQVTM and ANQGSEA. The CDR3 nucleotides are TGCAGCGTTGATCGGGTGCCCCCGGGTGAGCAGTACTTC. This sequence encodes CSVDRVPPGEQYF.

This chain uses TRBV5-6 with TRBJ1-2; D possibly corresponds to TRBD1 (6 bases). The CDR3 has 14 amino acids. V lost 5 bases and J 2 bases, leaving 13 bases between the germline ends. The germline CDR1 and CDR2 sequences are SGHDT and YYEEEE. The CDR3 spells CASRNERGNYGYTF. CDR3 bases: TGTGCCAGCAGGAATGAAAGGGGGAACTATGGCTACACCTTC.

The CDR3 protein is CSFEGGDHYGYTF. CDR3 coding DNA: TGCAGTTTCGAAGGAGGGGACCACTATGGCTACACCTTC. This chain joins TRBV29-1 and TRBJ1-2; weak D call: TRBD1 (5 bases). CDR1 is SQVTM and CDR2 is ANQGSEA in the germline V gene. The CDR3 consists of 13 residues.

The gene calls are TRBV7-9 and TRBJ1-6; D remains ambiguous. CDR1 and CDR2 from the germline V gene are SEHNR and FQNEAQ (reference sequence). The CDR3 totals 16 residues. V lost 1 base to trimming and J lost 0 bases, with 7 bases between them. CDR3 residues: CASSLGGSSYNSPLHF. CDR3 nucleotides: TGTGCCAGCAGCTTAGGAGGGAGCTCCTATAATTCACCCCTCCACTTT.

The rearrangement uses TRBV5-4 and TRBJ1-2, with a possible D match to TRBD1 (6 bases). Germline CDR1 is SGHNT and CDR2 is YYREEE (reference sequence). The CDR3 loop spans 15 amino acids. Trimming left V 4 bases short and J 1 base short, with 14 bases between. Here the CDR3 reads CASSLTSGVNYGYTF. In nucleotides, the CDR3 is TGTGCCAGCAGCCTCACCTCAGGGGTTAACTATGGCTACACCTTC.

The V gene is TRBV28, the J gene TRBJ2-7; TRBD1 agrees at 7 bases. The CDR3 has 14 residues. Germline V lookup: CDR1 MDHEN, CDR2 SYDVKM. The V segment lost 6 bases and the J segment 1 base; nucleotides outside the gene matches: 6. The CDR3 nucleotides read TGTGCCAGCAGGCGACAGGGTCGGTCCTACGAGCAGTACTTC. It encodes CASRRQGRSYEQYF. Variable domain in full (rest from reference TRBV28 and TRBJ2-7): DVKVTQSSRYLVKRTGEKVFLECVQDMDHENMFWYRQDPGLGLRLIYFSYDVKMKEKGDIPEGYSVSREKKERFSLILESASTNQTSMYLCASRRQGRSYEQYFGPGTRLTVT.

CDR3 coding DNA: TGTGCCAGCAGACGCCAGGGGGACAAAAACATTCAGTACTTC. Translation gives CASRRQGDKNIQYF. The J gene is TRBJ2-4, the V gene TRBV6-6, with 7 nucleotides matching TRBD1. Losses at the gene ends were 6 bases for V and 3 bases for J; bases not matched to a gene: 5. Germline V gene sequence: CDR1 MNHNY, CDR2 SVGAGI (reference sequence). CDR3 length: 14 residues.

The J gene is TRBJ2-2, the V gene TRBV9; 7 bases are shared with TRBD1. V dropped 4 bases and J dropped 2; count of bases not matched to a gene: 14. This CDR3 contains 18 residues. Germline values: CDR1 SGDLS, CDR2 YYNGEE. The DNA of the CDR3 is TGTGCCAGCAGCTCCCGACAGGGTCCCCCACCCAACACCGGGGAGCTGTTTTTT. This codes for CASSSRQGPPPNTGELFF.

The V gene is TRBV28, the J gene TRBJ1-4, with TRBD1 matching 10 bases. This CDR3 has 15 residues. Germline lookup yields CDR1 MDHEN and CDR2 SYDVKM. The junction had 7 bases not matched to a gene; V was cut back by 5 bases and J by 7 bases. This CDR3 reads CASSQSGTGAEKLFF. In DNA, the CDR3 is TGTGCCAGCAGTCAATCCGGGACAGGGGCTGAAAAACTGTTTTTT.

In this sample, this clone turned up a few times. The chain recombines TRBV7-2 with TRBJ2-5; 7 nucleotides line up with TRBD2. The CDR3 consists of 13 residues. Germline-derived CDR1 and CDR2 are SGHTA and FQGNSA. V lost 2 bases, J lost 4 bases, and 1 base stayed unmatched. Here the CDR3 DNA reads TGTGCCAGCAGCTTATGGGGGGGAGAGACCCAGTACTTC. This sequence encodes CASSLWGGETQYF.

The gene calls are TRBV19 and TRBJ1-1, with 7 bases that match TRBD1. The V and J ends lost 3 bases and 3 bases, in that order; junction bases with no gene match: 4. The CDR3 contains 14 residues. Germline CDR1 and CDR2: LNHDA and SQIVND (reference sequence). The CDR3 sequence is CASSIGRGHTEAFF. The CDR3 DNA reads TGTGCCAGTAGTATCGGGAGGGGGCACACTGAAGCTTTCTTT. Using reference TRBV19 and TRBJ1-1 for the parts outside the CDR3, the full variable domain is DGGITQSPKYLFRKEGQNVTLSCEQNLNHDAMYWYRQDPGQGLRLIYYSQIVNDFQKGDIAEGYSVSREKKESFPLTVTSAQKNPTAFYLCASSIGRGHTEAFFGQGTRLTVV.

This clone has a handful of counts. The genes are TRBV20-1 and TRBJ1-4; TRBD1 aligns across 8 bases. CDR3 length equals 11 residues. Germline V gene data show CDR1 as DFQATT and CDR2 as SNEGSKA (reference sequence). The CDR3 sequence is CSGTGNEKLFF. CDR3 DNA: TGCTCGGGGACAGGAAACGAAAAACTGTTTTTT.

This CDR3 reads CASSLTVTSGTYEQYF. DNA for the CDR3: TGCGCCAGCAGCTTGACGGTGACTAGCGGCACCTACGAGCAGTACTTC. V and J are TRBV5-1 and TRBJ2-7, with TRBD2 matching 9 bases. The V gene's germline CDR1 is SGHRS and CDR2 YFSETQ. The CDR3 contains 16 residues. V dropped 1 base and J dropped 2; count of bases not matched to a gene: 7. Drawing the rest from reference TRBV5-1 and TRBJ2-7, the complete variable domain is KAGVTQTPRYLIKTRGQQVTLSCSPISGHRSVSWYQQTPGQGLQFLFEYFSETQRNKGNFPGRFSGRQFSNSRSEMNVSTLELGDSALYLCASSLTVTSGTYEQYFGPGTRLTVT.

CDR3 in DNA: TGTGCCAGCAGCTCCCAGGCCGCAGGGGGTGGGCAGTTCTTC. Translating it yields CASSSQAAGGGQFF. This chain links TRBV7-3 with TRBJ2-1; 7 bases align to TRBD1. CDR1 is SGHTA and CDR2 is FQGTGA in the germline V gene. Trimming removed 4 bases from V and 12 bases from J; junction bases left unmatched: 12. The CDR3 length is 14 residues.

V is TRBV5-1 and J is TRBJ2-7; 8 nucleotides line up with TRBD2. CDR3 length: 16 amino acids. V gave up 0 bases and J gave up 1 base; unmatched junction bases: 6. Germline V gives CDR1 SGHRS, CDR2 YFSETQ. CDR3 protein: CASSLGGLAFSYEQYF. CDR3 coding DNA: TGCGCCAGCAGCTTGGGTGGACTAGCTTTTTCCTACGAGCAGTACTTC.